One sample yielded the 4 T cell receptor beta chains listed below, sequenced in a study of T cells in Graves' hyperthyroidism and ophthalmopathy. Researchers amplified the TCR beta CDR3 regions from RNA transcripts. The study used the HTBI primer set for a first-round RT-PCR of the TCR CDR3. Each CDR3 protein is one row after TCRdb ran MiXCR on the multiplex PCR reads. The sample has about 640,000 distinct CDR3 sequences, around 20% seen once; the top ten hold about 35%. Sequencing was done on a sample of blood. These receptors all come from a man aged 25 to 40 with Graves' ophthalmopathy.

V is TRBV30 and J is TRBJ2-2; TRBD2 matches at 7 bases. From germline, CDR1 is GTSNPN and CDR2 SVGIG (reference sequence). This CDR3 has 14 residues. Trimming took 0 bases from V and 5 from J; bases not matched to a gene: 3. The CDR3 sequence: CAWSVGGSTGELFF. The DNA for the CDR3 is TGTGCCTGGAGTGTTGGCGGGAGTACCGGGGAGCTGTTTTTT.

The chain carries TRBV2 and TRBJ2-2; no reliable D call. The V end was cut by 11 bases, the J end by 0 bases, with 10 bases between. The CDR3 runs 13 residues. Germline V gene sequence: CDR1 SNHLY, CDR2 FYNNEI. The CDR3 bases are TGTGCCGGAAGGACCACGAACACCGGGGAGCTGTTTTTT. It encodes CAGRTTNTGELFF.

This clonotype was seen ten or more times. The chain combines TRBV30 with TRBJ2-7; 7 bases match TRBD1. V gave up 2 bases and J gave up 3 bases; unmatched junction bases: 10. Germline-derived CDR1 and CDR2 are GTSNPN and SVGIG (reference sequence). There are 15 residues in the CDR3. The CDR3 bases are TGTGCCTGGAGTCCCGCGGACAGGAGGAACTACGAGCAGTACTTC. Its translation: CAWSPADRRNYEQYF.

This clonotype was recorded a few times. V gene TRBV7-6 combines with J gene TRBJ2-3; a possible D gene is TRBD2 (6 bases). This CDR3 spans 13 amino acids. Trimming shortened V by 8 bases and J by 4 bases, and 13 bases separated the two germline ends. Germline V gene sequence: CDR1 SGHVS, CDR2 FNYEAQ. The CDR3 is CASGGITPDTQYF. CDR3 in DNA: TGTGCCAGCGGCGGGATTACCCCAGATACGCAGTATTTT.